This TCR beta chain was documented in a study of shared clonotypes between healthy human individuals. The repertoire was sequenced with immunoSEQ multiplex PCR; TCRdb's copy has only in-frame clones and lacks some. The sample contains about 980,000 clones, around three quarters of which appear only once. Germline lookup yields CDR1 ENHRY and CDR2 SYGVKD. The CDR3 contains 15 residues. V was clipped by 3 bases and J by 5 bases, with 16 bases between them. V and J are TRBV10-3 and TRBJ2-5, with a weak D call TRBD2 (6 bases). The clonotype was recovered from a man aged 18 to 30 in good health. Sample: memory CD4+ T cells sorted from blood. Subset: CD45RA-negative fraction. CDR3 DNA: TGTGCCATCAGTGATCCGACTAGGTCCAGGGAGACCCAGTACTTC. Encoded protein: CAISDPTRSRETQYF.